This TCR beta chain originates from a study of blood T cell repertoires in COVID-19. Across the whole study: Samples representing acute and convalescent COVID-19 were sourced from the United States, Italy and Spain. Sources were T cells, B-cell-depleted T cells, or PBMCs; the material itself was cDNA or gDNA.

Germline CDR1 is GTSNPN and CDR2 is SVGIG (reference sequence). V shed 1 base and J 1 base; nucleotides not matched to a gene: 4. CDR3 length: 15 residues. As handled by the study authors: By means of reference gene primer amplification, nucleated cell counts were estimated. This table comes from immunoSEQ multiplex PCR, and its TCRdb copy is limited to in-frame clones, with some not included. That table supplies the V and J calls and clone size; D and trimming were determined from the DNA. Counted here are around 270,000 clones, around 87% occurring once; the ten biggest clones make up roughly 2.5%.

The chain links TRBV30 to TRBJ2-1; 7 bases match TRBD2. Specimen: peripheral blood. This receptor was obtained from a woman in her fifties or sixties with acute or convalescent COVID-19. The CDR3 DNA is TGTGCCTGGAGTGGAAGCGGGGCTTCCTACAATGAGCAGTTCTTC. This sequence encodes CAWSGSGASYNEQFF.